The clone carrying this T cell receptor beta chain showed up just a few times. V lost 4 bases, J lost 2 bases, and 10 bases lay in between. The CDR3 has 14 residues. CDR1 and CDR2 from the germline V gene are MRHNA and SNTAGT. This sample is drawn from a study of T cells in Graves' hyperthyroidism and ophthalmopathy. The investigators amplified TCR beta CDR3 regions from RNA transcripts. When the TCR CDR3 underwent first-round RT-PCR, the HTBI primer set was used. TCRdb re-analysed the multiplex PCR reads in MiXCR, keeping a single row per CDR3 protein. The table has a few hundred thousand distinct CDR3 sequences, roughly 15% seen once; the top ten hold 2.5% to 4%.

The receptor was isolated from a woman aged 35 to 49 with Graves' ophthalmopathy. The chain links TRBV6-4 to TRBJ2-3; the D is unclear. The sample consisted of blood. The CDR3 nucleotides are TGTGCCAGCAGTGTAGGAACAGACACAGATACGCAGTATTTT. It translates to CASSVGTDTDTQYF.